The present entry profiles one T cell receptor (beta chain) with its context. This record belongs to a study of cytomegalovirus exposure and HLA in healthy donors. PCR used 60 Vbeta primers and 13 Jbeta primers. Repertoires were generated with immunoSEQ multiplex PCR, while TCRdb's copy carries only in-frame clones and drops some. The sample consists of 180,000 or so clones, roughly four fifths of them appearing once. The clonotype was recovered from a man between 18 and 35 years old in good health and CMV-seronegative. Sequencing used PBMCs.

The CDR3 spells CASSLSGGGWQETQYF. DNA of the CDR3: TGTGCCAGCAGCTTGTCCGGTGGAGGTTGGCAAGAGACCCAGTACTTC. The chain uses TRBV5-4 and TRBJ2-5; tentatively, D is TRBD2 (5 bases). The V gene lost 1 base and the J gene lost 2 bases, with 15 bases spanning the gap. CDR1 SGHNT and CDR2 YYREEE come from the germline V gene (reference sequence). The CDR3 extends over 16 amino acids.